The 11 T cell receptor beta chains below come from one sample, sequenced in a study of brain metastases from non-small cell lung cancer (dated by TCRdb to about 2019). Library preparation employed the immunoSEQ multiplex PCR assay. TCRdb provides this immuneACCESS table in a form limited to in-frame rearrangements. Some clones are lacking; in checked studies, under half of them reflect an unresolved V gene, and why the rest are absent is not known. Recorded for this sample are more than 7,500 clones; around four fifths of them occurred a single time. About 4% of the sample rests with the top ten. The specimen sequenced was primary lung tumor tissue. Read against the paper, the sample's cell subset or site label means: primary lung tumor paired with brain metastasis. These receptors came from a donor at least 40 years old with non-small cell lung cancer.

This chain uses TRBV10-3 with TRBJ1-4; 7 nucleotides agree with TRBD1. This CDR3 comprises 15 residues. V gave up 3 bases and J gave up 8 bases; unmatched junction bases: 9. Germline V lookup: CDR1 ENHRY, CDR2 SYGVKD. The CDR3: CAISDRDRAEEKLFF. Here the CDR3 DNA reads TGTGCCATCAGTGATCGAGACAGGGCCGAGGAAAAACTGTTTTTT.

The chain has TRBV19 and TRBJ2-2; tentatively, D is TRBD1 (5 bases). Germline V gives CDR1 LNHDA, CDR2 SQIVND (reference sequence). The germline V and J ends were trimmed by 2 bases and 8 bases, with 12 bases remaining between them. The length of the CDR3 is 14 residues. The chain's CDR3 is CASSITRDSGELFF. The CDR3 nucleotides are TGTGCCAGTAGTATAACCAGGGATTCTGGGGAGCTGTTTTTT.

The chain recombines TRBV19 with TRBJ1-2; D is undetermined. V gave up 10 bases and J gave up 3 bases, with 12 bases separating them. Per germline, CDR1 LNHDA and CDR2 SQIVND (reference sequence). This CDR3 is 12 amino acids long. The CDR3 nucleotides are TGTGCCATCCGCAAAGGCGACTATGGCTACACCTTC. The encoded protein is CAIRKGDYGYTF.

This clone has a single count. The V and J genes are TRBV18 and TRBJ1-2; D perhaps matches TRBD1 (6 bases). Trimming shortened V by 2 bases and J by 3 bases, and 10 bases separated the two germline ends. This CDR3 is built from 14 residues. Germline assignment: CDR1 KGHSH and CDR2 LQKENI. CDR3 nucleotides: TGTGCCAGCTCACCAAAGGGGGGGTACTATGGCTACACCTTC. Its protein product is CASSPKGGYYGYTF.

The table lists this clone with a count of one. V is TRBV15 and J is TRBJ2-3; D not certain. CDR3 length: 12 amino acids. Trimming shortened V by 2 bases and J by 2 bases, and 2 bases separated the two germline ends. In germline, CDR1 is LNHNV, CDR2 YYDKDF (reference sequence). The CDR3 loop is CATSRPTDTQYF. The CDR3, as DNA: TGTGCCACCAGCAGACCCACAGATACGCAGTATTTT.

The CDR3 is CASRQDSSGANVLTF. In nucleotides, the CDR3 is TGCGCCAGCAGACAGGATAGCTCTGGGGCCAACGTCCTGACTTTC. V gene TRBV5-1 combines with J gene TRBJ2-6, with TRBD1 as a possible D gene (5 bases). The CDR3 spans 15 residues. In germline, CDR1 is SGHRS, CDR2 YFSETQ. Trimming removed 5 bases at V and 0 bases at J, with 9 bases between.

The chain carries TRBV30 and TRBJ2-5; D possibly uses TRBD1 or TRBD2 (5 bases each). V was pared by 4 bases and J by 4 bases, with 13 bases between. Germline V CDR1 and CDR2: GTSNPN, SVGIG (reference sequence). The CDR3 consists of 13 residues. In nucleotides, the CDR3 is TGTGCCTGGAATCCCTCGAGGGGAGAGACCCAGTACTTC. As protein: CAWNPSRGETQYF.

The chain combines TRBV19 with TRBJ1-5, with D maybe TRBD1 (6 bases). The CDR3 contains 15 residues. The germline V and J ends were trimmed by 1 base and 3 bases, with 10 bases remaining between them. Per the germline V gene, CDR1 is LNHDA and CDR2 is SQIVND (reference sequence). CDR3 residues: CASSIVRGTNQPQHF. The CDR3 nucleotides are TGTGCCAGTAGTATAGTCAGGGGAACCAATCAGCCCCAGCATTTT.

The chain joins TRBV19 to TRBJ1-6; D ambiguous. The V end was cut by 5 bases, the J end by 6 bases, with 5 bases between. The CDR3 spans 12 residues. CDR1 is LNHDA and CDR2 is SQIVND in the germline V gene (reference sequence). The CDR3 here is CASSVSNSPLHF. For the CDR3, the DNA is TGTGCCAGTAGTGTGAGTAATTCACCCCTCCACTTT. The whole variable domain, remainder taken from reference TRBV19 and TRBJ1-6, is DGGITQSPKYLFRKEGQNVTLSCEQNLNHDAMYWYRQDPGQGLRLIYYSQIVNDFQKGDIAEGYSVSREKKESFPLTVTSAQKNPTAFYLCASSVSNSPLHFGNGTRLTVT.

The table lists this clone with a count of one. This chain connects TRBV3-1 (or the pseudogene TRBV3-2) to TRBJ2-6, with D tentatively TRBD1 (6 bases). The CDR3 is 16 amino acids. The germline V gene has CDR1 LGHDT and CDR2 YNNKEL (reference sequence). V lost 4 bases to trimming and J lost 1 base, with 11 bases between them. The CDR3 protein is CASSPHRDSGANVLTF. DNA for the CDR3: TGTGCCAGCAGCCCTCACAGGGATTCTGGGGCCAACGTCCTGACTTTC.

This rearrangement joins TRBV5-4 to TRBJ2-5, with D possibly being TRBD1 (6 bases). Germline V lookup: CDR1 SGHNT, CDR2 YYREEE (reference sequence). This CDR3 spans 15 amino acids. The V end lost 1 base, the J end lost 3 bases, and 13 bases lay between the germline ends. The CDR3 coding sequence is TGTGCCAGCAGCTTGTCAGGGGTGGACAAAGAGACCCAGTACTTC. This encodes CASSLSGVDKETQYF.